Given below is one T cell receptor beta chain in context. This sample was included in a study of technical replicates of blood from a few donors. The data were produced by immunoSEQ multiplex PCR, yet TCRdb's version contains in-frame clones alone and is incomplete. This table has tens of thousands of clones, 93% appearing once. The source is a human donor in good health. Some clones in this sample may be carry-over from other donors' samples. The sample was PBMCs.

CDR3 sequence reads: CASSPLAGGLSYEQYF. The CDR3 DNA follows: TGTGCCAGCAGCCCTCTAGCGGGGGGGCTCTCCTACGAGCAGTACTTC. J is TRBJ2-7 and V is TRBV5-6; TRBD2 matches 12 bases. The germline gives CDR1 SGHDT, CDR2 YYEEEE. V lost 4 bases to trimming and J lost 0 bases; unmatched junction nucleotides: 5. CDR3 size: 16 residues. Supplemented by reference TRBV5-6 and TRBJ2-7, the full variable domain reads DAGVTQSPTHLIKTRGQQVTLRCSPKSGHDTVSWYQQALGQGPQFIFQYYEEEERQRGNFPDRFSGHQFPNYSSELNVNALLLGDSALYLCASSPLAGGLSYEQYFGPGTRLTVT.